These T cell receptor beta chains were read from a single sample in a study of blood T cell repertoires in COVID-19. Profiling relied on immunoSEQ multiplex PCR, and the TCRdb table lists in-frame clones only, not all of them. Of 23,000 or so clones in the sample, 75% to 95% were seen once. Input material: peripheral blood. These TCRs come from a human donor in a cohort sampled during active COVID-19. Each CDR3 is given with its conserved first and last residue. A D gene is named only where the DNA matches it firmly. Only some rows state a clone size, as once, few, many or a class for expanded clones.

J: TRBJ1-2; V: TRBV30; size: NA; D: TRBD1; CDR3: CACRLPGQGSYGYTF; DNA: TGTGCCTGCAGATTACCGGGACAGGGGAGCTATGGCTACACCTTC
J: TRBJ1-2; V: TRBV10-3; size: NA; D: TRBD1; CDR3: CAISGDRLPDGYTF; DNA: TGTGCCATCAGTGGGGACAGACTCCCTGATGGCTACACCTTC
J: TRBJ1-1; V: TRBV11-2; size: NA; D: NA; CDR3: CASSPAGVLGTEAFF; DNA: TGTGCCAGCAGCCCGGCAGGGGTGCTTGGCACTGAAGCTTTCTTT
J: TRBJ2-1; V: TRBV4-1; size: NA; D: TRBD2; CDR3: CASSHLTSGGGSYNEQFF; DNA: TGCGCCAGCAGCCACCTGACTAGCGGGGGAGGTAGCTATAATGAGCAGTTCTTC
J: TRBJ2-7; V: TRBV27; size: NA; D: NA; CDR3: CASSWEDHREQYF; DNA: TGTGCCAGCAGTTGGGAGGACCATAGAGAGCAGTACTTC
J: TRBJ2-7; V: TRBV9; size: NA; D: TRBD1; CDR3: CASSVYPLVQGAHEQYF; DNA: TGTGCCAGCAGCGTATATCCCCTTGTACAGGGGGCGCACGAGCAGTACTTC
J: TRBJ1-1; V: TRBV11-2; size: NA; D: TRBD1; CDR3: CASSSGGQLLEGTEAFF; DNA: TGTGCCAGCAGCTCTGGGGGACAGCTGCTTGAGGGCACTGAAGCTTTCTTT
J: TRBJ1-5; V: TRBV7-9; size: NA; D: NA; CDR3: CASSFKGLGQPQHF; DNA: TGTGCCAGCAGCTTTAAGGGGCTCGGTCAGCCCCAGCATTTT
J: TRBJ1-1; V: TRBV4-3; size: NA; D: NA; CDR3: CASSQELGSGGRTEAFF; DNA: TGCGCCAGCAGCCAAGAGTTGGGCTCGGGGGGTCGCACTGAAGCTTTCTTT
J: TRBJ2-3; V: TRBV12-3/TRBV12-4; size: once; D: TRBD2; CDR3: CASRGLGTDTQYF; DNA: TGTGCCAGCAGGGGACTAGGCACAGATACGCAGTATTTT
J: TRBJ1-2; V: TRBV12-3/TRBV12-4; size: NA; D: NA; CDR3: CASSPGTDLGYTF; DNA: TGTGCCAGCAGCCCAGGGACTGACCTGGGCTACACCTTC